This entry lists 3 T cell receptor beta chains sequenced from one sample in a study of cytomegalovirus exposure and HLA in healthy donors. A multiplex PCR was run with 60 Vbeta primers and 13 Jbeta primers. Produced via immunoSEQ multiplex PCR; TCRdb's table is partial and in-frame only. Recorded for this sample: around 78,000 clones. Material for sequencing was PBMCs. The receptors derive from a young man in good health and CMV-seropositive.

The rearrangement links TRBV6-5 to TRBJ2-5; 8 nucleotides line up with TRBD1. Germline-derived CDR1 and CDR2 are MNHEY and SVGAGI. This CDR3 has 14 amino acids. The V gene end was trimmed by 5 bases and the J gene end by 7 bases; junction bases not matched to a gene: 9. CDR3 residues: CASSPDRVVGTQYF. The CDR3 bases are TGTGCCAGCAGTCCGGACAGGGTAGTAGGGACCCAGTACTTC.

The chain recombines TRBV9 with TRBJ2-2; TRBD1 matches 7 bases. Germline V gene sequence: CDR1 SGDLS, CDR2 YYNGEE. Germline trimming cut 0 bases from V and 3 bases from J; bases unmatched to any gene: 5. The CDR3 consists of 16 residues. CDR3 in DNA: TGTGCCAGCAGCGTAGCGGGCAGGGGGTACACCGGGGAGCTGTTTTTT. Residues: CASSVAGRGYTGELFF.

The V gene is TRBV5-1, the J gene TRBJ2-1; D possibly corresponds to TRBD2 (5 bases). The CDR3 loop spans 13 amino acids. Germline V CDR1 and CDR2: SGHRS, YFSETQ. With 2 bases removed from V and 5 bases from J, the gap between germline ends came to 8 bases. In DNA, the CDR3 is TGCGCCAGCAGCTTAGCGGACGACAATGAGCAGTTCTTC. This sequence encodes CASSLADDNEQFF.